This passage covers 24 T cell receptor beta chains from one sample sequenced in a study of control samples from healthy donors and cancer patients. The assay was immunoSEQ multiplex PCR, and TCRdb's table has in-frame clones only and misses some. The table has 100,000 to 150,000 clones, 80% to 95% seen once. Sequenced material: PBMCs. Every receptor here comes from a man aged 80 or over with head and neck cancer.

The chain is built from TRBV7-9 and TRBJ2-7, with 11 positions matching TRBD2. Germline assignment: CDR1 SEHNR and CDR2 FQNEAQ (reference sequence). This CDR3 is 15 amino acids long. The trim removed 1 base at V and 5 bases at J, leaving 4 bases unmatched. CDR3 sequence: CASSLVTSGTHEQYF. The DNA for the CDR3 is TGTGCCAGCAGCTTAGTGACTAGCGGGACTCACGAGCAGTACTTC.

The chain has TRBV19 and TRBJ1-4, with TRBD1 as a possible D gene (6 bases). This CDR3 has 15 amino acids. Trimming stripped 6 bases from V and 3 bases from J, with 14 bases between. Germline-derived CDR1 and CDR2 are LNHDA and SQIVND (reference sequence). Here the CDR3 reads CASRYRAQANEKLFF. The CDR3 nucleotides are TGTGCCAGTAGATACAGGGCGCAGGCTAATGAAAAACTGTTTTTT.

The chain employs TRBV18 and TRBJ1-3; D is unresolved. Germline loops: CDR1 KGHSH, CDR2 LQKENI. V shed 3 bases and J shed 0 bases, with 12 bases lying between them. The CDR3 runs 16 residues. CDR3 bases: TGTGCCAGCTCACCTTCTACAGTGGGCTCTGGAAACACCATATATTTT. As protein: CASSPSTVGSGNTIYF. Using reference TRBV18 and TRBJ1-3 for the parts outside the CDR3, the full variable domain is NAGVMQNPRHLVRRRGQEARLRCSPMKGHSHVYWYRQLPEEGLKFMVYLQKENIIDESGMPKERFSAEFPKEGPSILRIQQVVRGDSAAYFCASSPSTVGSGNTIYFGEGSWLTVV.

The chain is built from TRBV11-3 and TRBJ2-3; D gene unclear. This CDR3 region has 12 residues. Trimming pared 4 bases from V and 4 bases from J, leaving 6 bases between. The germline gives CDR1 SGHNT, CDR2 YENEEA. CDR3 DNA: TGTGCCAGCAGCTCTGGTCCAGATACGCAGTATTTT. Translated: CASSSGPDTQYF. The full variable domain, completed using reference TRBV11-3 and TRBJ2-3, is EAGVVQSPRYKIIEKKQPVAFWCNPISGHNTLYWYLQNLGQGPELLIRYENEEAVDDSQLPKDRFSAERLKGVDSTLKIQPAELGDSAVYLCASSSGPDTQYFGPGTRLTVL.

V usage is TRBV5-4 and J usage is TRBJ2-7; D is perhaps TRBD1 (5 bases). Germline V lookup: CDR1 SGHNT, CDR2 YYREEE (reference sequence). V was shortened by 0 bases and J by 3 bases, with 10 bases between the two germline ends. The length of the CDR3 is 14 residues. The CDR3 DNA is TGTGCCAGCAGCTTGGGCCAGGGTGTCTACGAGCAGTACTTC. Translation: CASSLGQGVYEQYF.

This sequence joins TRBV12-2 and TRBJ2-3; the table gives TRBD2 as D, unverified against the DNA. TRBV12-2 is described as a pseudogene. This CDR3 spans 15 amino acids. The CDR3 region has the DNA TGTGCAAGTCGCCATTTACGGGTTAGCACAGATACGCAGTATTTT. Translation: CASRHLRVSTDTQYF.

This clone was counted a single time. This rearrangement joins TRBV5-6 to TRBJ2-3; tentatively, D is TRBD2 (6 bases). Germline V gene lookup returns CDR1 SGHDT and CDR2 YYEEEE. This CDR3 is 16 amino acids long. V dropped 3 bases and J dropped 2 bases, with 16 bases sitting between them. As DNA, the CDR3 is TGTGCCAGCAGCTCCCGGGGGAGACACTACACAGATACGCAGTATTTT. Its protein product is CASSSRGRHYTDTQYF.

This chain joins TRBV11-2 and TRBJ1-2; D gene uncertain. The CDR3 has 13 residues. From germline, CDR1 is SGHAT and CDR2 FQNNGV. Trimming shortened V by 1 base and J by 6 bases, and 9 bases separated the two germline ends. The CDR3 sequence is CASSLVPSDGYTF. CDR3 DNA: TGTGCCAGCAGCTTAGTACCGAGCGATGGCTACACCTTC.

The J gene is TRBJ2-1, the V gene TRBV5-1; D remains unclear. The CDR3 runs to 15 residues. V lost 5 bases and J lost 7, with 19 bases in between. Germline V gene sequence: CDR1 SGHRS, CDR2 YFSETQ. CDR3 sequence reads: CASRETQNPRNEQFF. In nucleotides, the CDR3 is TGCGCCAGCAGGGAAACGCAAAACCCACGAAATGAGCAGTTCTTC.

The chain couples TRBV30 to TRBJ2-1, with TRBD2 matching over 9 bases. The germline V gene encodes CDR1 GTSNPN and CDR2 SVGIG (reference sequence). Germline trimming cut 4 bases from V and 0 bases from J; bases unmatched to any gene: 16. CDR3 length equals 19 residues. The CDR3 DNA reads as TGTGCCTGGACTCGCGATAGGCTAGCGGGGACTAGCTCCTACAATGAGCAGTTCTTC. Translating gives CAWTRDRLAGTSSYNEQFF.

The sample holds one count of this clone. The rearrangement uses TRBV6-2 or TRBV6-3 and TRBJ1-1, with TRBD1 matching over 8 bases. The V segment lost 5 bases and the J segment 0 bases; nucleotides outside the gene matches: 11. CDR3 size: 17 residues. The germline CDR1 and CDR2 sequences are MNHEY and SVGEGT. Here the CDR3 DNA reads TGTGCCAGCAGTAGATATCAGGGGGCGACGATGAACACTGAAGCTTTCTTT. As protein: CASSRYQGATMNTEAFF.

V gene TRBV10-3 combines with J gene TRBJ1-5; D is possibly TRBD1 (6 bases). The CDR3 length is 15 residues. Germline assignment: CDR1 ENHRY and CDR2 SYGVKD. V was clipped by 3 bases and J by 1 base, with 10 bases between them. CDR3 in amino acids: CAISDNRVSNQPQHF. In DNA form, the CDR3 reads TGTGCCATCAGTGATAACAGGGTAAGCAATCAGCCCCAGCATTTT.

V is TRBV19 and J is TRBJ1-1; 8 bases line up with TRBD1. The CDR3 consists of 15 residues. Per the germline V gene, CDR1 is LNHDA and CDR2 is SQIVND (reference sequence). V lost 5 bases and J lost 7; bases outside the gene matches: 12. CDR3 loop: CASSPPRDRSIEAFF. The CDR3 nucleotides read TGTGCCAGTAGTCCGCCCCGGGACAGGAGCATTGAAGCTTTCTTT.

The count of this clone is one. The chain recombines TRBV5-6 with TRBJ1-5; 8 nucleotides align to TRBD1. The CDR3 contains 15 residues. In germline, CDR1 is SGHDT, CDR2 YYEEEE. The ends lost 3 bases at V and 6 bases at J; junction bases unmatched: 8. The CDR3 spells CASSSRTTGAQPQHF. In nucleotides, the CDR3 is TGTGCCAGCAGCTCCCGTACGACAGGGGCTCAGCCCCAGCATTTT.

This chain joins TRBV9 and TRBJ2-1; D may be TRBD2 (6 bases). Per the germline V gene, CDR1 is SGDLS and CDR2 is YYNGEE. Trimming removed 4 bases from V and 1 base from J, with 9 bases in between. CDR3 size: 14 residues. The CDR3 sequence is CASSSGLSYNEQFF. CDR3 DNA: TGTGCCAGCAGCTCGGGACTTTCCTACAATGAGCAGTTCTTC. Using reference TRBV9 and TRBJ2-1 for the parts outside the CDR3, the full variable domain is DSGVTQTPKHLITATGQRVTLRCSPRSGDLSVYWYQQSLDQGLQFLIQYYNGEERAKGNILERFSAQQFPDLHSELNLSSLELGDSALYFCASSSGLSYNEQFFGPGTRLTVL.

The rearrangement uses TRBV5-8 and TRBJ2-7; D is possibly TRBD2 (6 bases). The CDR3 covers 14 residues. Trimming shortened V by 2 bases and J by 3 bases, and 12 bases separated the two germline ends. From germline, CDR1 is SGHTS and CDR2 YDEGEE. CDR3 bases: TGTGCCAGCAGCTTCGGAGGGGACCTCTACGAGCAGTACTTC. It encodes CASSFGGDLYEQYF. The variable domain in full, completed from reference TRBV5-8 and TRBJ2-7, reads EAGVTQSPTHLIKTRGQQATLRCSPISGHTSVYWYQQALGLGLQFLLWYDEGEERNRGNFPPRFSGRQFPNYSSELNVNALELEDSALYLCASSFGGDLYEQYFGPGTRLTVT.

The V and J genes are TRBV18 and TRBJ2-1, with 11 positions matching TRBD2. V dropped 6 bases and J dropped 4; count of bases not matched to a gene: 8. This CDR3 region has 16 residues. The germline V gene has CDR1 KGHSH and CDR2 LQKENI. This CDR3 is CASSPVAGGPYNEQFF. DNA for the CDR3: TGTGCCAGCTCCCCCGTAGCGGGAGGGCCTTACAATGAGCAGTTCTTC.

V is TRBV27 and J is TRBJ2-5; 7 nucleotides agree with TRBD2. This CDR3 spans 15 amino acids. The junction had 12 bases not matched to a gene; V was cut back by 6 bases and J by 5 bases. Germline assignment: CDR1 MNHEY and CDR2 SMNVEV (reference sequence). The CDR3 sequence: CASRGLAVMEETQYF. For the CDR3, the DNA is TGTGCCAGCAGAGGGCTAGCGGTGATGGAGGAGACCCAGTACTTC.

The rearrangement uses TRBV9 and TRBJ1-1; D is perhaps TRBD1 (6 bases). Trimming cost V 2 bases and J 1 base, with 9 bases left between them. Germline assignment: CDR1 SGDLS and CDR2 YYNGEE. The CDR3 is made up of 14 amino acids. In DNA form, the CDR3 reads TGTGCCAGCAGCGTTCCGGGACAGAACACTGAAGCTTTCTTT. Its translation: CASSVPGQNTEAFF.

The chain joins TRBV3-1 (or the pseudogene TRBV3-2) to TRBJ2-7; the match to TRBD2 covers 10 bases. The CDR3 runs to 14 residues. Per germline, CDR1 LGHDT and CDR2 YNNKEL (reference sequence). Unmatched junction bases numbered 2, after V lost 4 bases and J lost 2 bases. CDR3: CASSLAGGTYEQYF. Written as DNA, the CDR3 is TGTGCCAGCAGCCTAGCGGGAGGTACCTACGAGCAGTACTTC.

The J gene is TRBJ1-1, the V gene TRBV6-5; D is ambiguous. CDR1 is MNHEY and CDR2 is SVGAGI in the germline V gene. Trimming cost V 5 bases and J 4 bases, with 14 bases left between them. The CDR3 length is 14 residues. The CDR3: CASSTRTQPTEAFF. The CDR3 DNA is TGTGCCAGCAGTACCCGGACCCAGCCCACTGAAGCTTTCTTT.

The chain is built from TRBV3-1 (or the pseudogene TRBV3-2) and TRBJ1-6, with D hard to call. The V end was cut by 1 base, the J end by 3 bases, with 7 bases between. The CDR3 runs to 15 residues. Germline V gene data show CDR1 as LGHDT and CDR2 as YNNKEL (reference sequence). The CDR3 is CASSQVSDYNSPLHF. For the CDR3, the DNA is TGTGCCAGCAGCCAAGTCTCAGACTATAATTCACCCCTCCACTTT.

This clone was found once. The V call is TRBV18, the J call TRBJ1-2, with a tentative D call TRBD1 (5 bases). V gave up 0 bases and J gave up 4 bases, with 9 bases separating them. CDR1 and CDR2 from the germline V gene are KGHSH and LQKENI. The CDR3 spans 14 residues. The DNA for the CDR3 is TGTGCCAGCTCACCACCGGGGCAGCTCTATGGCTACACCTTC. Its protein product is CASSPPGQLYGYTF.

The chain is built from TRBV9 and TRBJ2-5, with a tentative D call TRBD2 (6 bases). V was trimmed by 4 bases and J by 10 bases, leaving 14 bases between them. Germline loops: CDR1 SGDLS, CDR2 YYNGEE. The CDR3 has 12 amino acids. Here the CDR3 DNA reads TGTGCCAGCAGCACCCCAGGGAGGAGCCAGTACTTC. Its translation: CASSTPGRSQYF.